This is a list of T cell receptor beta chains from one sample in a study of blood T cell repertoires in COVID-19. TCRdb's table, derived via immunoSEQ multiplex PCR, lists solely in-frame clones and lacks some. The sample has about 95,000 clones, roughly 80% seen once; the top ten hold around 5.2%. Sequencing input: peripheral blood. These receptor sequences come from an older man with COVID-19, enrolled during active disease. CDR3s include the opening cysteine and the closing phenylalanine or tryptophan. A D gene is named only where the DNA matches it firmly. Rows may omit the clone size; those that give it use once, few, many or a size class.

V,D,size,J,CDR3,DNA
TRBV15,.,once,TRBJ2-7,CATSRGTAVSYEQYF,TGTGCCACCAGCAGAGGGACAGCCGTCTCCTACGAGCAGTACTTC
TRBV28,.,few,TRBJ2-1,CASSFVGHRNNEQFF,TGTGCCAGCAGTTTTGTAGGACACAGAAACAATGAGCAGTTCTTC
TRBV6-4,.,many,TRBJ2-1,CASSRSTYNEQFF,TGTGCCAGCAGTCGGTCTACTTACAATGAGCAGTTCTTC
TRBV19,TRBD1,.,TRBJ2-5,CASSIEAGTGGETQYF,TGTGCCAGTAGTATAGAAGCCGGGACAGGGGGAGAGACCCAGTACTTC
TRBV28,.,.,TRBJ1-2,CASSFIGAGGYTF,TGTGCCAGCAGTTTCATTGGAGCCGGTGGCTACACCTTC
TRBV24-1,.,once,TRBJ1-2,CATSEGAPLFDGYTF,TGTGCCACCAGTGAAGGGGCCCCGCTTTTTGATGGCTACACCTTC
TRBV12-5,.,.,TRBJ1-6,CASGPLLPLHF,TGTGCTAGTGGCCCCCTTCTGCCCCTCCACTTT
TRBV10-1,TRBD1,.,TRBJ2-1,CASSESGQGKGEQFF,TGCGCCAGCAGTGAGTCAGGACAGGGAAAGGGGGAGCAGTTCTTC
TRBV7-8,TRBD1,.,TRBJ2-7,CASSLVDRGSYEQYF,TGTGCCAGCAGCTTGGTCGACAGGGGGTCCTACGAGCAGTACTTC
TRBV19,.,.,TRBJ1-5,CASSIRTTGAGYQPQHF,TGTGCCAGTAGTATACGTACCACTGGGGCAGGGTACCAGCCCCAGCATTTT
TRBV19,TRBD1,.,TRBJ1-4,CASTYTGQGNEKLFF,TGTGCCAGTACCTATACGGGACAGGGTAACGAAAAACTGTTTTTT
TRBV4-2,.,few,TRBJ1-4,CASSRSAAAGDRSANEKLFF,TGTGCCAGCAGCCGATCGGCGGCAGCGGGAGATCGGAGCGCGAATGAAAAACTGTTTTTT
TRBV28,TRBD1,.,TRBJ2-7,CASSLTGTGISYEQYF,TGTGCCAGCAGTCTCACCGGGACAGGGATTTCCTACGAGCAGTACTTC
TRBV6-1,.,once,TRBJ2-3,CASSETGRRGRTDTQYF,TGTGCCAGCAGTGAGACAGGACGCAGAGGTCGCACAGATACGCAGTATTTT
TRBV19,TRBD1,.,TRBJ1-5,CASTTQGLGNQPQHF,TGTGCCAGTACCACACAGGGGTTAGGCAATCAGCCCCAGCATTTT
TRBV6-4,TRBD1,.,TRBJ1-2,CASSNGQGGGYTF,TGTGCCAGCAGTAACGGACAGGGGGGTGGCTACACCTTC
TRBV29-1,.,.,TRBJ1-2,CSASRGAGSYGYTF,TGCAGCGCCTCTCGGGGGGCAGGCTCCTATGGCTACACCTTC
TRBV2,.,.,TRBJ2-2,CASRVGVSIPGELFF,TGTGCCAGCAGAGTGGGAGTTAGTATCCCCGGGGAGCTGTTTTTT
TRBV6-5,.,few,TRBJ2-3,CASGPLGADTQYF,TGTGCCAGCGGACCCCTTGGGGCTGATACGCAGTATTTT
TRBV7-2,.,.,TRBJ2-1,CASSLAGRPFDEQFF,TGTGCCAGCAGCTTAGCGGGGAGACCTTTCGATGAGCAGTTCTTC
TRBV11-2,.,.,TRBJ2-3,CASSLAGVDTDTQYF,TGTGCCAGCAGCTTAGCAGGGGTAGACACAGATACGCAGTATTTT
TRBV4-3,TRBD2,.,TRBJ2-1,CASSQGTRRSGGAEQFF,TGCGCCAGCAGCCAAGGGACTAGGCGTAGCGGGGGGGCGGAGCAGTTCTTC
TRBV10-3,TRBD2,.,TRBJ2-3,CAIGVASGRADTQYF,TGTGCCATCGGTGTGGCTAGCGGGAGGGCAGATACGCAGTATTTT
TRBV12-3/TRBV12-4,.,.,TRBJ2-7,CASSFGRRNEQYF,TGTGCCAGCAGTTTCGGAAGGAGGAACGAGCAGTACTTC
TRBV27,TRBD1,.,TRBJ1-2,CASKGTGGGYGYTF,TGTGCCAGCAAAGGGACAGGGGGGGGATATGGCTACACCTTC
TRBV7-3,TRBD2,.,TRBJ2-1,CASSPGGYNEQFF,TGTGCCAGCTCACCGGGGGGTTACAATGAGCAGTTCTTC
TRBV7-8,.,.,TRBJ2-3,CASSFRTGSTDTQYF,TGTGCCAGCAGCTTCCGAACGGGTAGCACAGATACGCAGTATTTT
TRBV19,TRBD1,.,TRBJ1-4,CASSRPGTGSNEKLFF,TGTGCCAGTAGTCGTCCCGGGACAGGGTCTAATGAAAAACTGTTTTTT
TRBV27,TRBD1,.,TRBJ2-2,CASSQDRLPTGELFF,TGTGCCAGCAGCCAGGACAGGTTACCCACCGGGGAGCTGTTTTTT
TRBV11-2,TRBD2,.,TRBJ2-5,CASSLVRGGEETQYF,TGTGCCAGCAGCTTAGTTCGTGGGGGGGAAGAGACCCAGTACTTC
TRBV3-1/TRBV3-2,TRBD2,.,TRBJ2-3,CASSPGGASDTQYF,TGTGCCAGCAGCCCCGGGGGGGCCTCAGATACGCAGTATTTT
TRBV11-2,.,.,TRBJ1-3,CASVLSSAASSGNTIYF,TGTGCCAGCGTACTTAGTTCGGCAGCGAGCTCTGGAAACACCATATATTTT
TRBV10-2,.,.,TRBJ2-3,CASASQGGSDTQYF,TGCGCCAGCGCCTCACAGGGTGGGTCAGATACGCAGTATTTT
TRBV7-8,.,.,TRBJ2-1,CASSPWGHNEQFF,TGTGCCAGCAGCCCCTGGGGGCACAATGAGCAGTTCTTC
TRBV19,.,once,TRBJ2-7,CASSTSPGQGGEQYF,TGTGCCAGTAGTACCTCACCCGGGCAGGGCGGCGAGCAGTACTTC
TRBV6-2/TRBV6-3,.,.,TRBJ2-7,CASSYAGQGTYEQYF,TGTGCCAGCAGTTACGCCGGGCAGGGAACCTACGAGCAGTACTTC
TRBV6-5,.,.,TRBJ2-5,CASSSWTAQETQYF,TGTGCCAGCAGCAGCTGGACAGCACAAGAGACCCAGTACTTC
TRBV5-4,TRBD2,.,TRBJ2-1,CASSSPPGRGGDEQFF,TGTGCCAGCAGCTCTCCTCCCGGGAGGGGGGGCGATGAGCAGTTCTTC
TRBV10-3,.,.,TRBJ1-5,CAISPGGNQPQHF,TGTGCCATCAGTCCGGGGGGGAATCAGCCCCAGCATTTT
TRBV2,.,.,TRBJ1-5,CASTQGRSNQPQHF,TGTGCCAGCACTCAGGGGCGTAGCAATCAGCCCCAGCATTTT
TRBV4-1,TRBD2,.,TRBJ2-2,CASSPGQGLAGGRSGELFF,TGCGCCAGCAGCCCTGGACAGGGACTAGCGGGAGGGAGGTCCGGGGAGCTGTTTTTT
TRBV4-3,.,.,TRBJ2-4,CASSQEGSRSIQYF,TGCGCCAGCAGCCAAGAGGGGAGCAGGAGCATTCAGTACTTC
TRBV5-1,.,.,TRBJ1-2,CASSLEPQIYGYTF,TGCGCCAGCAGCTTGGAACCGCAGATCTATGGCTACACCTTC